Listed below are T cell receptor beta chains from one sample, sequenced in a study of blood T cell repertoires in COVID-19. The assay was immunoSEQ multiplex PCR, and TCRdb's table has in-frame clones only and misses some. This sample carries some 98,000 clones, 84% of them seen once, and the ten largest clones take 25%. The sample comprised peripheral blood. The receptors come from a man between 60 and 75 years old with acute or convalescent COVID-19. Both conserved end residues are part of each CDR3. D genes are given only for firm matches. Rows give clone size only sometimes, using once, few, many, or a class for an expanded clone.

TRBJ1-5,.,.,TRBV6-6,TGTGCCAGCAGTCCATCTTTGACAGGAGTATATAGCAATCAGCCCCAGCATTTT,CASSPSLTGVYSNQPQHF
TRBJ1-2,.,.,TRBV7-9,TGTGCCAGCAGCTTAAGCGTGACGAGCCGGGACTATGGCTACACCTTC,CASSLSVTSRDYGYTF
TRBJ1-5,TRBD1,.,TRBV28,TGTGCCAGCAGTCGATACAGGACAGGGGTTCAGCCCCAGCATTTT,CASSRYRTGVQPQHF
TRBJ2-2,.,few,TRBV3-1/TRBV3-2,TGTGCCAGCAGCCAAACCCGGAGGACCGGGGAGCTGTTTTTT,CASSQTRRTGELFF
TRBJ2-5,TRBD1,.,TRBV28,TGTGCCAGCAGTTTGATCAGGGGGCGCGGTATTGAGACCCAGTACTTC,CASSLIRGRGIETQYF
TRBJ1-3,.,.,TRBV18,TGTGCCAGCTCACTCGGCGGGTCTGGAAACACCATATATTTT,CASSLGGSGNTIYF
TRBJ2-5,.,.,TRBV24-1,TGTGCCACCAGTGAACCCGGGTCGGGGAAGACCCAGTACTTC,CATSEPGSGKTQYF
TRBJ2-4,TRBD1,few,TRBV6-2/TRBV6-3,TGTGCCAGCAGCAGCACAGGGGTGGGGTTGGCCAAAAACATTCAGTACTTC,CASSSTGVGLAKNIQYF
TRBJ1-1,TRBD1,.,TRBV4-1,TGCGCCAGCAGCCAACCTACAGGGGTGGGGGTGAACACTGAAGCTTTCTTT,CASSQPTGVGVNTEAFF
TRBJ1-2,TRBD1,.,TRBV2,TGTGCCAGCAGGACAGGGGGTCTAAGCTACACCTTC,CASRTGGLSYTF
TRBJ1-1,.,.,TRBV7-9,TGTGCCAGCAGCTTAGGGGCTTACAGCACTGAAGCTTTCTTT,CASSLGAYSTEAFF